This T cell receptor (beta chain) was retrieved from a study of cytomegalovirus exposure and HLA in healthy donors. Study details: Unique TCR beta sequences numbering approximately 120 million came from about 179 million T cells in an earlier analysis. Overall study results and limits: A later analysis linked a missense DCLRE1C variant to TCR beta V- and J-gene trimming. There was a cluster of highly shared sequence variants that was likely a sequencing artifact.

Primers for the PCR totalled 60 Vbeta and 13 Jbeta. Assay used: immunoSEQ multiplex PCR; TCRdb lists only in-frame clones, some missing. The sample lists about 180,000 clones; roughly 85% were seen once. Remarks on this clone: Its antigen is not identified.

Germline-derived CDR1 and CDR2 are LNHDA and SQIVND (reference sequence). The CDR3 extends over 12 amino acids. The V gene lost 4 bases and the J gene lost 12 bases, with 13 bases spanning the gap. The chain is built from TRBV19 and TRBJ2-1; D is possibly TRBD1 (5 bases). The sequenced sample was PBMCs. This TCR was sampled from a young man in good health and CMV-seronegative. The CDR3 nucleotides are TGTGCCAGTAGTACGTCCGACAGAGTGCAGTTCTTC. Its protein is CASSTSDRVQFF.